Detailed here is one TCR beta chain. The donors, aged roughly 6 to 95, were healthy Caucasians from Russia. Investigators took around 10 milliliters of peripheral blood from every donor. RNA extraction gave at least 5.5 micrograms of total RNA per sample. Per the germline V gene, CDR1 is DFQATT and CDR2 is SNEGSKA (reference sequence). Trimming cost V 5 bases and J 2 bases, with 9 bases left between them. The CDR3 extends over 12 amino acids. This entry belongs to a study of blood T cells in healthy people across ages. Study background: Template switching captured about one barcoded beta molecule per two T cells.

Through a sample-barcoded 5' primer and a J-beta primer mix, a second PCR was run for about 6 to 11 cycles. One entry per CDR3 protein results from TCRdb running MiXCR on the 5' RACE reads. Counted here are roughly 1.9 million distinct CDR3 sequences, roughly two fifths occurring once; the ten biggest clones make up roughly 24%. This receptor was identified in a human donor in good health. Specimen: blood. The J gene is TRBJ1-2, the V gene TRBV20-1; no clear D gene. CDR3 nucleotides: TGCAGTGCTCCAGACCAGAACTATGGCTACACCTTC. This codes for CSAPDQNYGYTF.